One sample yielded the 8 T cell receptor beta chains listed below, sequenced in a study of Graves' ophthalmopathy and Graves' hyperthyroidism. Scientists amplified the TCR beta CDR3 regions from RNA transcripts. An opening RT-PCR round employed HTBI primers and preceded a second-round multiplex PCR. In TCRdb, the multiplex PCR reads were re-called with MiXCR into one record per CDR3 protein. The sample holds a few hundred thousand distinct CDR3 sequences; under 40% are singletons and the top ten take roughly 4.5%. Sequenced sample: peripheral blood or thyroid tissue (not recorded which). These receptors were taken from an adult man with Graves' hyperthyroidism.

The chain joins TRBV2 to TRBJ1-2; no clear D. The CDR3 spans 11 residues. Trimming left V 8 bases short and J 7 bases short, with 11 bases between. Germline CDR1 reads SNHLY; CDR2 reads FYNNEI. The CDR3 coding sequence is TGTGCCAGCGGCTCAAGGGCTGGCTACACCTTC. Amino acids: CASGSRAGYTF. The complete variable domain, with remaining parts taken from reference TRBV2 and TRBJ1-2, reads EPEVTQTPSHQVTQMGQEVILRCVPISNHLYFYWYRQILGQKVEFLVSFYNNEISEKSEIFDDQFSVERPDGSNFTLKIRSTKLEDSAMYFCASGSRAGYTFGSGTRLTVV.

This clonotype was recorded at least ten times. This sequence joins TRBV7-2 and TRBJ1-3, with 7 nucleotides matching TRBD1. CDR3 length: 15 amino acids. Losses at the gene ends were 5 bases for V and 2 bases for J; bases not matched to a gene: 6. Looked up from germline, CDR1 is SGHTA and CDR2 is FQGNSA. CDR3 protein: CASSPAGGAGNTIYF. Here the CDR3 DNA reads TGTGCCAGCAGCCCCGCAGGGGGGGCTGGAAACACCATATATTTT. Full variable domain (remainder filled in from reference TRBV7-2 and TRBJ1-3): GAGVSQSPSNKVTEKGKDVELRCDPISGHTALYWYRQSLGQGLEFLIYFQGNSAPDKSGLPSDRFSAERTGGSVSTLTIQRTQQEDSAVYLCASSPAGGAGNTIYFGEGSWLTVV.

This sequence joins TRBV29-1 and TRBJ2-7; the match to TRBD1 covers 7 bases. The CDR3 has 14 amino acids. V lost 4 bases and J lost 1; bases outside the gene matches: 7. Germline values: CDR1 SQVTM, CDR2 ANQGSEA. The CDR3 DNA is TGCAGCGTTGCGGACAGGTCTAGGTCCTACGAGCAGTACTTC. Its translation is CSVADRSRSYEQYF.

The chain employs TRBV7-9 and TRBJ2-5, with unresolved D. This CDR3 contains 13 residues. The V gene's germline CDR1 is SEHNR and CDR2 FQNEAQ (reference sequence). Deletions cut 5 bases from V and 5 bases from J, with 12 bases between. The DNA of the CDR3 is TGTGCCAGCAGCCCCTACCAGCAGGAGACCCAGTACTTC. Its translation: CASSPYQQETQYF.

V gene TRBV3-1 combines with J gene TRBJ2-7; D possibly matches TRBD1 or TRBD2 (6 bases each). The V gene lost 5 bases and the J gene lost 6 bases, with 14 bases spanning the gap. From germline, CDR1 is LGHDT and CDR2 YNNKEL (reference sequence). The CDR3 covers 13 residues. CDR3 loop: CASSVSGAGEQYF. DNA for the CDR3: TGTGCCAGCAGCGTATCGGGGGCCGGCGAGCAGTACTTC.

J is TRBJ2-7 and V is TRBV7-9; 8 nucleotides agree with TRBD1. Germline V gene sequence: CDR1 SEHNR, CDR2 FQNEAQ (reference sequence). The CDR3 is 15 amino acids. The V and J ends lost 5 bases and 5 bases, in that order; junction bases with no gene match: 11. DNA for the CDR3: TGTGCCAGCAGCCTCCGGGACAGGAGGATCCACGAGCAGTACTTC. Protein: CASSLRDRRIHEQYF.

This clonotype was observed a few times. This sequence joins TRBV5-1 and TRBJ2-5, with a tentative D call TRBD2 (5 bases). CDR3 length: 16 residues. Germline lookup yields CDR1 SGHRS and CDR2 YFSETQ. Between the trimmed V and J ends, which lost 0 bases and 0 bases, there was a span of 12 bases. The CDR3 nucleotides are TGCGCCAGCAGCTTGGATCCGGGGTACCACCAAGAGACCCAGTACTTC. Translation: CASSLDPGYHQETQYF.

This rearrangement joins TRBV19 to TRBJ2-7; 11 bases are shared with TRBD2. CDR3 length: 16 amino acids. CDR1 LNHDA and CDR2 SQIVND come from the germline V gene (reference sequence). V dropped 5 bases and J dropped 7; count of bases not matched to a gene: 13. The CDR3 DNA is TGTGCCAGTAGTGCACTAGCGGGGGTCTCCTACAATGAGCAGTACTTC. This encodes CASSALAGVSYNEQYF.